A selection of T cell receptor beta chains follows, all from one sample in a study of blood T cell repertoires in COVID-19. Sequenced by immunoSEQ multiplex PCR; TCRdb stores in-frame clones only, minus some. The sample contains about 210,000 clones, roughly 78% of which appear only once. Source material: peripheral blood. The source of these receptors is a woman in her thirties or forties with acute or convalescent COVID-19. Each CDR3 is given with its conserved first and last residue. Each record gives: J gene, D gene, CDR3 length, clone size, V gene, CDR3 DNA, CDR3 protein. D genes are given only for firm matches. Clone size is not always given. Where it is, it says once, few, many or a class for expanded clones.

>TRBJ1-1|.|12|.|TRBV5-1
TGCGCCTCCCGAGATGGGAACACTGAAGCTTTCTTT
CASRDGNTEAFF
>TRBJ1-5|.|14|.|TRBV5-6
TGTGCCAGCAGTGGCAGGGCCATCAATCAGCCCCAGCATTTT
CASSGRAINQPQHF
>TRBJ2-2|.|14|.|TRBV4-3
TGCGCCAGCAGACACGACGGAGGTACCGGGGAGCTGTTTTTT
CASRHDGGTGELFF
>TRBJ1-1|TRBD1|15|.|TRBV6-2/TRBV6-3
TGTGCCAGCAGCCTGACAGGGTTCCTTCACACTGAAGCTTTCTTT
CASSLTGFLHTEAFF
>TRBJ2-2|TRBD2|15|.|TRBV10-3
TGTGCCATCAGTGATACGGGAGGCGACACCGGGGAGCTGTTTTTT
CAISDTGGDTGELFF
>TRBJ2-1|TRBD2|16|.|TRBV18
TGTGCCAGCTCACCTCAGCGGGGGAGCTCCTACAATGAGCAGTTCTTC
CASSPQRGSSYNEQFF
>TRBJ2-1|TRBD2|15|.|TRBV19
TGTGCCCCCGGTCGAGCGGGGGGGCTGGTGAATGAGCAGTTCTTC
CAPGRAGGLVNEQFF
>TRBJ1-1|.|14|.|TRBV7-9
TGTGCCAGCAGCTTAGCGTCAGGTGAAACTGAAGCTTTCTTT
CASSLASGETEAFF
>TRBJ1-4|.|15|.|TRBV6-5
TGTGCCAGCACCGTCGGCGGGAGGGGCAATGAAAAACTGTTTTTT
CASTVGGRGNEKLFF
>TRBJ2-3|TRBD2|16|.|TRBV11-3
TGTGCCAGCAGCCACAGACTAGCGGGGTCCACAGATACGCAGTATTTT
CASSHRLAGSTDTQYF
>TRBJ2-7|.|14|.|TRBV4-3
TGCGCCAGCAGCCAAGACCCAGATTACTACGAGCAGTACTTC
CASSQDPDYYEQYF
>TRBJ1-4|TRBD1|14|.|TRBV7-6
TGTGCCAGCAGCCGGGACAGGGGGGTTGAAAAACTGTTTTTT
CASSRDRGVEKLFF
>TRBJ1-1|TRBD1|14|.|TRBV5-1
TGCGCCAGCAGCTTGGAGGGGGCAGGCCGTGAAGCTTTCTTT
CASSLEGAGREAFF
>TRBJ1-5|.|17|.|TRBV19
TGTGCCAGTAGTAGCCCCAAATCCCGGGACACCAATCAGCCCCAGCATTTT
CASSSPKSRDTNQPQHF
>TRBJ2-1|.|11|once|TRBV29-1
TGCAGCGTCGACTCACTAGCTGAGCAGTTCTTC
CSVDSLAEQFF
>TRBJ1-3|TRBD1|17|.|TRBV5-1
TGCGCCAGCAGCAGGACAGGGGACTTGAGCTCTGGAAACACCATATATTTT
CASSRTGDLSSGNTIYF
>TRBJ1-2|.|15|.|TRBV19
TGTGCCAGTAGTACGCGACAGGATTCGAACTATGGCTACACCTTC
CASSTRQDSNYGYTF
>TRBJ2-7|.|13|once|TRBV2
TGTGCCAGCAGTGAATGGGGAGGTGACGAGCAGTACTTC
CASSEWGGDEQYF
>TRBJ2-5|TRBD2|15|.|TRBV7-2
TGTGCCAGCAGCTTAAAGGCAGCGGGGCTTGTGACCCAGTACTTC
CASSLKAAGLVTQYF
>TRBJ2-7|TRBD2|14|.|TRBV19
TGTGCCAGTAGTAGAAAGCGGGGCCCTATCGAGCAGTACTTC
CASSRKRGPIEQYF
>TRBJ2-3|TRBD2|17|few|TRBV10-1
TGCGCCAGCAGTGAGCTCCGAGGCGGGGGGGGAGCAGATACGCAGTATTTT
CASSELRGGGGADTQYF
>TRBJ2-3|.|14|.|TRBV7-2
TGTGCCAGCAGCTTCCCAACAGGTCCAGATACGCAGTATTTT
CASSFPTGPDTQYF
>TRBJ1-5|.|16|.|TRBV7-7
TGTGCCAGCAGCCCAAGGGTTGGGGGGGGCAATCAGCCCCAGCATTTT
CASSPRVGGGNQPQHF
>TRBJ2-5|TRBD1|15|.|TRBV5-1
TGCGCCAGCAGCTTGGGGAACAGGGGTGGGGAGACCCAGTACTTC
CASSLGNRGGETQYF
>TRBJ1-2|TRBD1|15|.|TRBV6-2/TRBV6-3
TGTGCCAGCAGTACTCCGGGACAGGGACCCTATGGCTACACCTTC
CASSTPGQGPYGYTF
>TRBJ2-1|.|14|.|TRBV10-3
TGTGCCATCAGTTCCATAGCGGACAACAATGAGCAGTTCTTC
CAISSIADNNEQFF
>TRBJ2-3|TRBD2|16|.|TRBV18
TGTGCCAGCTCAGCCCTCAGACTAGCGGGAGAGGATACGCAGTATTTT
CASSALRLAGEDTQYF
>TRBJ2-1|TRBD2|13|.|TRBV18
TGTGCCAGCTCAAGCGGGAGTGACAATGAGCAGTTCTTC
CASSSGSDNEQFF
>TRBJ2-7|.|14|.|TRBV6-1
TGTGCCAGCAGTGAAAAGGGGCAGTCCTACGAGCAGTACTTC
CASSEKGQSYEQYF
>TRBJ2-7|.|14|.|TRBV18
TGTGCCAGCTCACCTACGACCACGGAGGACGAGCAGTACTTC
CASSPTTTEDEQYF
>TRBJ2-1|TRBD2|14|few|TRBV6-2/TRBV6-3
TGTGCCAGCAGTTACGAGGGACTAGCTTATGAGCAGTTCTTC
CASSYEGLAYEQFF
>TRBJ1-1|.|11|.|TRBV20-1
TGCAGTGCGCGGAGCGGCACTGAAGCTTTCTTT
CSARSGTEAFF
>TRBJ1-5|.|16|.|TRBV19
TGTGCCAGTAGTACTGTCGGGACTCACGTTGATCAGCCCCAGCATTTT
CASSTVGTHVDQPQHF
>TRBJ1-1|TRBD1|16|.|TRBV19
TGTGCCAGTAGAGCGACTGGGACAGGGAAAGGCACTGAAGCTTTCTTT
CASRATGTGKGTEAFF
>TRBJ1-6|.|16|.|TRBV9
TGTGCCAGCAGCGTAGATTCTGGACACCATAATTCACCCCTCCACTTT
CASSVDSGHHNSPLHF
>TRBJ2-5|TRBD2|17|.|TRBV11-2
TGTGCCAGCAGCTTAGGGACTAGCGGGACTCATAAGGTGACCCAGTACTTC
CASSLGTSGTHKVTQYF
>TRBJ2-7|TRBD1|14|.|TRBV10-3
TGTGCCATCACCCGAGGACAGGGGGCAAACGAGCAGTACTTC
CAITRGQGANEQYF
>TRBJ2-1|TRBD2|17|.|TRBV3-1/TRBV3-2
TGTGCCAGCAGCCATGATCTCAGCGGGACCTACTACAATGAGCAGTTCTTC
CASSHDLSGTYYNEQFF
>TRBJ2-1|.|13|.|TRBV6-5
TGTGCCAGCACTGTAACGAGGGGGGGTGAGCAGTTCTTC
CASTVTRGGEQFF
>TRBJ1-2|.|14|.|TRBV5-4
TGTGCCAGCAGCTTTGACAATGGGAACTATGGCTACACCTTC
CASSFDNGNYGYTF
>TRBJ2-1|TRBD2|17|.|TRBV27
TGTGCCAGCAGACAACTTACTAGCGGGAGATTTGGCGTTGAGCAGTTCTTC
CASRQLTSGRFGVEQFF
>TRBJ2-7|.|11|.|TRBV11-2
TGTGCCAGCAGCTGGAGCTACGAGCAGTACTTC
CASSWSYEQYF
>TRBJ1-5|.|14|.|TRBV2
TGTGCCAGCCAGGTAGAGTCGGTTGGTCAGCCCCAGCATTTT
CASQVESVGQPQHF
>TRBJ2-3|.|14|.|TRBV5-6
TGTGCCAGCAGCTTGGAGGGAGTCACAGATACGCAGTATTTT
CASSLEGVTDTQYF
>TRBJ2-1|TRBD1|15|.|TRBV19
TGTGCCAGTAGTATAGGAGGGACAGCCTACAATGAGCAGTTCTTC
CASSIGGTAYNEQFF
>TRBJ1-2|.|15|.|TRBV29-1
TGCAGCGTTGTGTCCCCGGGGCCGGGGGACTATGGCTACACCTTC
CSVVSPGPGDYGYTF
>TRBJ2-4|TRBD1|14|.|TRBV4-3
TGCGCCAGCAGCCAAGAGCCAGGGGGAAACATTCAGTACTTC
CASSQEPGGNIQYF
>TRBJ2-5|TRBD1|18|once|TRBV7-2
TGTGCCAGCAGCTTAGAGGGTCCCGGGACAGCGTACCAAGAGACCCAGTACTTC
CASSLEGPGTAYQETQYF
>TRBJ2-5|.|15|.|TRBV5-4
TGTGCCAGCAGCGCTTCTACCCCGTACCAAGAGACCCAGTACTTC
CASSASTPYQETQYF